These 13 T cell receptor beta chains were all obtained from the same sample, sequenced in a study of post-analysis software for immune sequencing data. Regarding the study as a whole: TRBV segments more frequent in patients than in controls numbered several and included TRBV5-6, TRBV5-1 and TRBV20-1.

For these TCRs, the target antigens are not known. Unique molecular identifiers had been added to the TCR beta cDNA libraries. MiXCR, run by TCRdb on the PCR reads, gives a single entry per CDR3 protein. Seen here are roughly 540,000 distinct CDR3 sequences, less than 40% observed once, and the top ten hold about 6%. Sequenced input: blood. These receptors were obtained from a girl aged 2 to 17 with multiple sclerosis.

This clonotype was found many times. J is TRBJ2-5 and V is TRBV2, with TRBD1 matching 9 bases. Germline CDR1 is SNHLY and CDR2 is FYNNEI. This CDR3 has 14 residues. The V gene end was trimmed by 6 bases and the J gene end by 4 bases; junction bases not matched to a gene: 6. The CDR3 nucleotides read TGTGCCAGCAGCGTACAGGGGGCGGGAGAGACCCAGTACTTC. Amino acid sequence: CASSVQGAGETQYF.

V and J are TRBV3-1 and TRBJ2-7; tentative D call: TRBD2 (6 bases). The CDR3 has 15 residues. The germline V gene has CDR1 LGHDT and CDR2 YNNKEL (reference sequence). V was pared by 0 bases and J by 7 bases, with 16 bases between. The CDR3 sequence is CASSQERGRFVEQYF. CDR3 nucleotide sequence: TGTGCCAGCAGCCAAGAGCGGGGACGCTTTGTGGAGCAGTACTTC.

This clonotype was observed many times. V gene TRBV29-1 combines with J gene TRBJ2-3; D call uncertain. The germline V and J ends were trimmed by 3 bases and 0 bases, with 16 bases remaining between them. This CDR3 comprises 16 residues. Per the germline V gene, CDR1 is SQVTM and CDR2 is ANQGSEA. The CDR3 DNA reads TGCAGCGTTGACCAGGACGTCTCCTGTAGCACAGATACGCAGTATTTT. Protein product: CSVDQDVSCSTDTQYF.

This clonotype occurred a few times. V and J are TRBV28 and TRBJ1-2; D not certain. The V end was cut by 5 bases, the J end by 1 base, with 17 bases between. The CDR3 covers 16 residues. Germline V gives CDR1 MDHEN, CDR2 SYDVKM. The CDR3 coding sequence is TGTGCCAGCAGTCGGCCAGACCCGCAACTTAACTATGGCTACACCTTC. This gives the protein CASSRPDPQLNYGYTF.

J is TRBJ1-2 and V is TRBV12-2. TRBV12-2 has pseudogene status. This CDR3 has 11 amino acids. CDR3 DNA: TGTGCAAGTCGCCCGACTTATGGCTACACCTTC. Encoded protein: CASRPTYGYTF.

This chain uses TRBV7-2 with TRBJ2-1; TRBD2 agrees at 15 bases. The CDR3 is 16 amino acids. V lost 5 bases and J lost 8; bases outside the gene matches: 7. The germline V gene has CDR1 SGHTA and CDR2 FQGNSA. The CDR3 spells CASSPRTSGGADEQFF. Here the CDR3 DNA reads TGTGCCAGCAGCCCTCGGACTAGCGGGGGGGCGGATGAGCAGTTCTTC.

This chain links TRBV13 with TRBJ2-3; 9 bases are shared with TRBD2. CDR3 length equals 16 residues. CDR1 and CDR2 from the germline V gene are PRHDT and FYEKMQ (reference sequence). The V and J ends lost 2 bases and 6 bases, in that order; junction bases with no gene match: 9. This chain's CDR3 is CASSLRTAGGLDTQYF. The CDR3, as DNA: TGTGCCAGCAGCTTAAGGACGGCGGGGGGGCTGGATACGCAGTATTTT.

This chain joins TRBV6-1 and TRBJ1-2, with D hard to call. V was pared by 3 bases and J by 4 bases, with 6 bases between. The CDR3 has 12 amino acids. Germline V CDR1 and CDR2: MNHNS, SASEGT. The DNA of the CDR3 is TGTGCCAGCAGTGACAGAATCTATGGCTACACCTTC. Amino acid sequence: CASSDRIYGYTF.

The chain recombines TRBV10-3 with TRBJ2-3; TRBD2 agrees at 10 bases. The germline gives CDR1 ENHRY, CDR2 SYGVKD. This CDR3 contains 16 residues. V shed 5 bases and J 2 bases; nucleotides not matched to a gene: 7. For the CDR3, the DNA is TGTGCCATCAGTTACGGGACTAGCGAATACACAGATACGCAGTATTTT. It specifies CAISYGTSEYTDTQYF.

In this sample, this clonotype turned up a few times. The V and J genes are TRBV7-9 and TRBJ2-5; 14 bases line up with TRBD2. Germline V gene sequence: CDR1 SEHNR, CDR2 FQNEAQ (reference sequence). The length of the CDR3 is 17 residues. V trimming: 5 bases; J trimming: 2 bases; junction bases outside the gene matches: 7. The CDR3 loop reads CASSPTSGGAFQETQYF. The DNA of the CDR3 is TGTGCCAGCAGCCCGACTAGCGGGGGGGCCTTTCAAGAGACCCAGTACTTC.

The chain carries TRBV7-2 and TRBJ2-1; D is ambiguous. Germline CDR1 SGHTA, CDR2 FQGNSA. This CDR3 contains 12 residues. Trimming cost V 0 bases and J 12 bases, with 9 bases left between them. This CDR3 is CASSLALSRQFF. CDR3 nucleotide sequence: TGTGCCAGCAGCTTAGCACTGTCCAGGCAGTTCTTC.

The chain has TRBV29-1 and TRBJ2-1; TRBD1 matches 9 bases. CDR3 length: 14 amino acids. Trimming removed 3 bases from V and 5 bases from J; junction bases left unmatched: 5. CDR1 and CDR2 (germline): SQVTM, ANQGSEA. The CDR3 reads CSVDWGQGDNEQFF. As DNA, the CDR3 is TGCAGCGTTGATTGGGGACAGGGCGACAATGAGCAGTTCTTC.

This clonotype has a count of ten or more. J is TRBJ2-5 and V is TRBV5-1; D is possibly TRBD2 (5 bases). The J call may not be correct, given that the DNA end is closer to TRBJ2-3. The CDR3 runs to 11 residues. CDR1 and CDR2 from the germline V gene are SGHRS and YFSETQ. This CDR3 reads CASSSGETQYF. In nucleotides, the CDR3 is TGCGCCAGCAGCTCCGGGGAAACGCAGTATTTT.